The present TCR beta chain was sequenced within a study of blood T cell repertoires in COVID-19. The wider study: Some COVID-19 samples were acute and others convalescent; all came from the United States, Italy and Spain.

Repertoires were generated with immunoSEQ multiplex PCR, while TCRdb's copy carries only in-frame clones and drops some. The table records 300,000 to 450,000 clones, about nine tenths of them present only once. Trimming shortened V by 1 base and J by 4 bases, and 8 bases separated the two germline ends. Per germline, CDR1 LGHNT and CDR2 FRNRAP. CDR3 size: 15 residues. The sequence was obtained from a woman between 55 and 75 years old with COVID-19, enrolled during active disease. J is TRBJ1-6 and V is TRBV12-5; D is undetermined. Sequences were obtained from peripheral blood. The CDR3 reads CASGLGSGYNSPLHF. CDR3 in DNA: TGTGCTAGTGGTTTGGGATCGGGATATAATTCACCCCTCCACTTT.